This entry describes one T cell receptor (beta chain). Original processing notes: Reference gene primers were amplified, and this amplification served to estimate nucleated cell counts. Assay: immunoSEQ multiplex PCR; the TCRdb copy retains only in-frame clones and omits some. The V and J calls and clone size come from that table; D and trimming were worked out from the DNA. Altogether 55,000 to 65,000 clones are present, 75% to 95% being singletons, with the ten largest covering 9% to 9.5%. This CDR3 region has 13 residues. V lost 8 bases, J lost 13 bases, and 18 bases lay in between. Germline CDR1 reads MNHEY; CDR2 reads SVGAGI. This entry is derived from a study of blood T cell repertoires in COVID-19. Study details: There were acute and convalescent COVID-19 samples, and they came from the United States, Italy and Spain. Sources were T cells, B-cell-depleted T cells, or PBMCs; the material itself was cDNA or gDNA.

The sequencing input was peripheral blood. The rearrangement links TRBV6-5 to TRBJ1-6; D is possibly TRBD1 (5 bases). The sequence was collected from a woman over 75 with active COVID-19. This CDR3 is CASSRAGESPLHF. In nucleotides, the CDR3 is TGTGCCAGCTCCAGGGCAGGCGAGTCTCCCCTCCACTTT.